One and the same sample provided the 27 T cell receptor beta chains below, sequenced in a study of T-cell reconstitution after alpha-beta-depleted transplantation in children. This sample's TCRbeta library carried unique molecular identifier barcodes. Each CDR3 protein gets one entry after TCRdb re-called the PCR reads with MiXCR. The repertoire has approximately 98,000 distinct CDR3 sequences, 5% to 7% of them found once; the top ten carry roughly 24%. Sequenced here: PBMCs, mostly from graft donor cells, sampled 360 days after TCRalphabeta/CD19-depleted stem cell transplant. The receptors come from a male patient between 2 and 10 years old who had a stem cell transplant for acute lymphoblastic leukemia, so the T cells may come from the graft donor.

This clonotype came up many times. The rearrangement joins TRBV9 to TRBJ1-1, with 8 bases lining up with TRBD1. The CDR3 has 15 amino acids. From germline, CDR1 is SGDLS and CDR2 YYNGEE. The V segment lost 0 bases and the J segment 5 bases; nucleotides outside the gene matches: 6. The DNA for the CDR3 is TGTGCCAGCAGCGTAGATGACAGGGGAGGAACTGAAGCTTTCTTT. It is translated as CASSVDDRGGTEAFF. Full variable domain (outside the CDR3, taken from reference TRBV9 and TRBJ1-1): DSGVTQTPKHLITATGQRVTLRCSPRSGDLSVYWYQQSLDQGLQFLIQYYNGEERAKGNILERFSAQQFPDLHSELNLSSLELGDSALYFCASSVDDRGGTEAFFGQGTRLTVV.

This clonotype showed up many times. The gene calls are TRBV7-9 and TRBJ2-1, with D perhaps TRBD2 (6 bases). CDR1 and CDR2 from the germline V gene are SEHNR and FQNEAQ (reference sequence). Trimming cost V 5 bases and J 6 bases, with 11 bases left between them. CDR3 length: 13 residues. The CDR3 here is CASSQSSVNEQFF. In DNA, the CDR3 is TGTGCCAGCAGCCAGTCTAGCGTCAATGAGCAGTTCTTC.

This clonotype was found many times. The chain has TRBV7-8 and TRBJ2-2; 11 bases map to TRBD2. The germline CDR1 and CDR2 sequences are SGHVS and FQNEAQ. The CDR3 contains 15 residues. V lost 5 bases and J lost 4; bases outside the gene matches: 3. DNA of the CDR3: TGTGCCAGCAGCGGACTAGCGGGCTTCACCGGGGAGCTGTTTTTT. It specifies CASSGLAGFTGELFF. The full variable domain, its missing parts supplied by reference TRBV7-8 and TRBJ2-2, is GAGVSQSPRYKVAKRGQDVALRCDPISGHVSLFWYQQALGQGPEFLTYFQNEAQLDKSGLPSDRFFAERPEGSVSTLKIQRTQQEDSAVYLCASSGLAGFTGELFFGEGSRLTVL.

This clonotype occurred a few times. The chain recombines TRBV7-3 with TRBJ2-6; TRBD2 agrees at 14 bases. CDR3 length: 20 amino acids. Germline V gives CDR1 SGHTA, CDR2 FQGTGA. The V and J ends lost 5 bases and 4 bases, in that order; junction bases with no gene match: 13. The CDR3 DNA sequence: TGTGCCAGCAGCCCCCGGACTAGCGGGAGGCTAGGGGGAGGGGCCAACGTCCTGACTTTC. This sequence encodes CASSPRTSGRLGGGANVLTF.

This clonotype has at least ten counts. V and J are TRBV9 and TRBJ2-7; no clear D gene. Trimming removed 0 bases from V and 5 bases from J, with 12 bases in between. The CDR3 has 14 amino acids. In germline, CDR1 is SGDLS, CDR2 YYNGEE. This chain's CDR3 is CASSVVPSTNEQYF. In nucleotides, the CDR3 is TGTGCCAGCAGCGTAGTCCCTTCGACGAACGAGCAGTACTTC.

At least ten counts were recorded for this clonotype. J is TRBJ2-1 and V is TRBV6-4; D possibly matches TRBD1 or TRBD2 (5 bases each). The germline V gene encodes CDR1 MRHNA and CDR2 SNTAGT. The V end lost 2 bases, the J end lost 6 bases, and 8 bases lay between the germline ends. The CDR3 totals 13 residues. CDR3 nucleotides: TGTGCCAGCAGTGACGGTGGGGGCAATGAGCAGTTCTTC. This codes for CASSDGGGNEQFF.

This clonotype was observed many times. This chain connects TRBV7-6 to TRBJ1-5, with TRBD1 matching 8 bases. Germline V gives CDR1 SGHVS, CDR2 FNYEAQ. The CDR3 extends over 14 amino acids. The ends lost 5 bases at V and 3 bases at J; junction bases unmatched: 3. As DNA, the CDR3 is TGTGCCAGCAGCCTGGACAGGGACAATCAGCCCCAGCATTTT. Encoded protein: CASSLDRDNQPQHF. Complete variable domain (other parts from reference TRBV7-6 and TRBJ1-5): GAGVSQSPRYKVTKRGQDVALRCDPISGHVSLYWYRQALGQGPEFLTYFNYEAQQDKSGLPNDRFSAERPEGSISTLTIQRTEQRDSAMYRCASSLDRDNQPQHFGDGTRLSIL.

The J gene is TRBJ1-2, the V gene TRBV9; possibly TRBD1 for D (6 bases). This CDR3 has 16 amino acids. CDR1 and CDR2 from the germline V gene are SGDLS and YYNGEE. Trimming shortened V by 0 bases and J by 6 bases, and 18 bases separated the two germline ends. The CDR3 is CASSVEGRQVINGYTF. Here the CDR3 DNA reads TGTGCCAGCAGCGTAGAAGGTAGACAGGTTATTAATGGCTACACCTTC.

This clonotype has more than one count but fewer than ten. The chain employs TRBV5-6 and TRBJ2-5; 10 nucleotides align to TRBD1. The germline V gene has CDR1 SGHDT and CDR2 YYEEEE. The V segment lost 2 bases and the J segment 5 bases; nucleotides outside the gene matches: 6. The CDR3 contains 15 residues. The CDR3 protein is CASSLPTGGAETQYF. CDR3 DNA sequence: TGTGCCAGCAGCTTACCGACAGGGGGCGCGGAGACCCAGTACTTC.

Ten or more counts support this clonotype. This chain joins TRBV6-1 and TRBJ1-1; TRBD1 is a possible D gene (6 bases). The CDR3 extends over 14 amino acids. The V and J ends lost 9 bases and 0 bases respectively, with 14 bases between them. The germline V gene encodes CDR1 MNHNS and CDR2 SASEGT. CDR3 coding DNA: TGTGCCAGAGTCGGGACACCCATGAACACTGAAGCTTTCTTT. The encoded protein is CARVGTPMNTEAFF.

This clonotype was seen at least ten times. This chain connects TRBV3-1 to TRBJ2-7; the match to TRBD2 covers 11 bases. Germline V gene sequence: CDR1 LGHDT, CDR2 YNNKEL (reference sequence). The CDR3 has 15 residues. Trimming removed 3 bases from V and 1 base from J; junction bases left unmatched: 2. CDR3 bases: TGTGCCAGCAGCCACGGGACTAGCGGATCCTACGAGCAGTACTTC. Its translation is CASSHGTSGSYEQYF.

This clonotype has at least ten counts. The chain combines TRBV7-9 with TRBJ2-7; 7 nucleotides match TRBD1. CDR3 length: 14 amino acids. Per germline, CDR1 SEHNR and CDR2 FQNEAQ (reference sequence). With 6 bases clipped from V and 2 bases from J, the junction kept 7 bases outside the gene matches. The CDR3: CASSSKGAPYEQYF. The CDR3 nucleotides read TGTGCCAGCAGTTCTAAGGGGGCCCCCTACGAGCAGTACTTC. The full variable domain, its missing parts supplied by reference TRBV7-9 and TRBJ2-7, is DTGVSQNPRHKITKRGQNVTFRCDPISEHNRLYWYRQTLGQGPEFLTYFQNEAQLEKSRLLSDRFSAERPKGSFSTLEIQRTEQGDSAMYLCASSSKGAPYEQYFGPGTRLTVT.

The chain couples TRBV6-1 to TRBJ1-1; D is unclear. V lost 10 bases and J lost 6, with 15 bases in between. The germline V gene has CDR1 MNHNS and CDR2 SASEGT. The CDR3 consists of 12 residues. This CDR3 is CATRRMYAEAFF. CDR3 DNA sequence: TGTGCCACCAGACGGATGTACGCTGAAGCTTTCTTT.

This clonotype was seen at least ten times. The rearrangement links TRBV6-5 to TRBJ2-2, with 9 bases fitting TRBD2. V trimming: 2 bases; J trimming: 3 bases; junction bases outside the gene matches: 1. This CDR3 has 15 residues. CDR1 and CDR2 from the germline V gene are MNHEY and SVGAGI. CDR3 bases: TGTGCCAGCAGTTACGCGGGGGGGTACACCGGGGAGCTGTTTTTT. It translates to CASSYAGGYTGELFF.

This clonotype was recorded many times. V and J are TRBV12-3 or TRBV12-4 and TRBJ2-3, with 8 positions matching TRBD2. Germline trimming cut 3 bases from V and 5 bases from J; bases unmatched to any gene: 1. The CDR3 has 13 amino acids. The CDR3, as DNA: TGTGCCAGCAGTTTCGGGGGGGAAGATACGCAGTATTTT. Translating it yields CASSFGGEDTQYF.

Regarding this clonotype: A much larger clone lies one base from this, so it may be a read error. This chain uses TRBV2 with TRBJ2-7; D is unresolved. From germline, CDR1 is SNHLY and CDR2 FYNNEI. The V end was cut by 8 bases, the J end by 4 bases, with 9 bases between. The CDR3 totals 11 residues. CDR3 sequence: CASLVWYEQYF. In DNA, the CDR3 is TGTGCCAGCCTCGTCTGGTACGAGCAGTACTTC. Using reference TRBV2 and TRBJ2-7 for the parts outside the CDR3, the full variable domain is EPEVTQTPSHQVTQMGQEVILRCVPISNHLYFYWYRQILGQKVEFLVSFYNNEISEKSEIFDDQFSVERPDGSNFTLKIRSTKLEDSAMYFCASLVWYEQYFGPGTRLTVT.

This chain joins TRBV5-1 and TRBJ2-7; D unclear. The CDR3 runs 14 residues. Germline CDR1 and CDR2: SGHRS and YFSETQ. Trimming took off 4 bases at V and 5 bases at J, with 16 bases between the two ends. The DNA for the CDR3 is TGCGCCAGCAGCCCCCTCGGTGGCAGACACGAGCAGTACTTC. As protein: CASSPLGGRHEQYF.

This clonotype has at least ten counts. The chain combines TRBV20-1 with TRBJ1-6; D not certain. V lost 7 bases, J lost 1 base, and 11 bases lay in between. The germline V gene has CDR1 DFQATT and CDR2 SNEGSKA (reference sequence). This CDR3 region has 14 residues. The DNA of the CDR3 is TGCAGTGTTCTGGGGAGATCCTATAATTCACCCCTCCACTTT. It translates to CSVLGRSYNSPLHF.

This clonotype was seen ten or more times. The chain carries TRBV5-8 and TRBJ2-3; 8 bases line up with TRBD2. The CDR3 length is 15 residues. Per germline, CDR1 SGHTS and CDR2 YDEGEE. J gave up 4 bases and V 5 bases, and 9 bases lay outside the gene matches. The CDR3 sequence is CASSSGLERADTQYF. The CDR3 DNA reads TGTGCCAGCAGTTCGGGACTAGAGCGGGCAGATACGCAGTATTTT.

This clonotype has only a few counts. This CDR3 reads CRGQGGETQYF. As DNA, the CDR3 is TGCAGGGGACAGGGCGGAGAGACCCAGTACTTC. The chain employs TRBV20-1 and TRBJ2-5, with 9 nucleotides matching TRBD1. Germline values: CDR1 DFQATT, CDR2 SNEGSKA (reference sequence). This CDR3 spans 11 amino acids.

The CDR3 region has the DNA TGTGCCAGCAGTAAGACCACCCAGTACTTC. Protein sequence: CASSKTTQYF. The chain joins TRBV28 to TRBJ2-5; D is unresolved. The length of the CDR3 is 10 residues. Between the trimmed V and J ends, which lost 5 bases and 8 bases, there was a span of 6 bases. From germline, CDR1 is MDHEN and CDR2 SYDVKM.

This clonotype was detected a few times. The V and J genes are TRBV28 and TRBJ2-4, with D perhaps TRBD1 (6 bases). The V and J ends lost 3 bases and 4 bases respectively, with 22 bases between them. CDR3 length: 18 residues. The germline gives CDR1 MDHEN, CDR2 SYDVKM. As DNA, the CDR3 is TGTGCCAGCAGTTTTCGGGCAGGGGCCCCCCGTGCTAAAAACATTCAGTACTTC. Its protein product is CASSFRAGAPRAKNIQYF.

The V and J genes are TRBV7-8 and TRBJ2-5; TRBD2 matches 12 bases. The CDR3 has 15 amino acids. CDR1 is SGHVS, CDR2 FQNEAQ, per germline. V gave up 6 bases and J gave up 4 bases; unmatched junction bases: 6. Written as DNA, the CDR3 is TGTGCCAGCAGTGCGACTAGCGGGAGATTAGAGACCCAGTACTTC. Translation: CASSATSGRLETQYF.

This clonotype was recorded a few times. The V gene is TRBV27, the J gene TRBJ2-3; 8 nucleotides align to TRBD1. The V and J ends lost 6 bases and 5 bases, in that order; junction bases with no gene match: 7. From germline, CDR1 is MNHEY and CDR2 SMNVEV (reference sequence). The CDR3 extends over 14 amino acids. The CDR3 sequence: CASRPRGRGDTQYF. The CDR3 DNA reads TGTGCCAGCAGACCCAGGGGGCGCGGAGATACGCAGTATTTT.

The chain is built from TRBV10-1 and TRBJ2-3; a possible D gene is TRBD2 (6 bases). CDR3 length: 14 residues. V was pared by 3 bases and J by 3 bases, with 10 bases between. Germline V gives CDR1 WNHNN, CDR2 SYGVQD (reference sequence). CDR3 in DNA: TGCGCCAGCAGTGAATCCCGGGGGACAGATACGCAGTATTTT. The encoded protein is CASSESRGTDTQYF.

The rearrangement links TRBV7-2 to TRBJ2-1; a possible D gene is TRBD1 (5 bases). The length of the CDR3 is 16 residues. Looked up from germline, CDR1 is SGHTA and CDR2 is FQGNSA. Trimming removed 5 bases from V and 9 bases from J, with 23 bases in between. CDR3 sequence: CASSPRIVGIQGEQFF. The CDR3 nucleotides are TGTGCCAGCAGCCCCCGGATAGTAGGAATTCAGGGTGAGCAGTTCTTC.

This clonotype was observed a handful of times. The gene calls are TRBV24-1 and TRBJ2-7; D is ambiguous. In germline, CDR1 is KGHDR, CDR2 SFDVKD. The CDR3 length is 13 residues. V lost 0 bases to trimming and J lost 4 bases, with 6 bases between them. CDR3 amino acids: CATSDLWGYEQYF. In DNA form, the CDR3 reads TGTGCCACCAGTGATTTGTGGGGATACGAGCAGTACTTC.